What follows are 30 T cell receptor beta chains derived from one specimen sequenced in a study of blood T cell repertoires in COVID-19. Profiling relied on immunoSEQ multiplex PCR, and the TCRdb table lists in-frame clones only, not all of them. Here the sample spans 250,000 to 350,000 clones, 85% being singletons. Sequenced input: peripheral blood. These receptors were taken from a woman in her forties or fifties with active or convalescent COVID-19.

The chain recombines TRBV5-1 with TRBJ2-3; 7 bases are shared with TRBD1. V gave up 4 bases and J gave up 0 bases; unmatched junction bases: 5. Germline CDR1 reads SGHRS; CDR2 reads YFSETQ. The CDR3 sequence is 15 residues long. In DNA form, the CDR3 reads TGCGCCAGCAGCACCGGGACAGCTAGCACAGATACGCAGTATTTT. This codes for CASSTGTASTDTQYF.

This chain uses TRBV5-4 with TRBJ2-7; 8 bases map to TRBD1. The CDR3 contains 16 residues. J gave up 0 bases and V 3 bases, and 8 bases lay outside the gene matches. Germline V gene data show CDR1 as SGHNT and CDR2 as YYREEE (reference sequence). The DNA for the CDR3 is TGTGCCAGCAGCTGGGGAGCCGGGACAGGCTCCTACGAGCAGTACTTC. Amino acid sequence: CASSWGAGTGSYEQYF.

V and J are TRBV9 and TRBJ1-6; 9 nucleotides agree with TRBD1. Germline-derived CDR1 and CDR2 are SGDLS and YYNGEE. The V and J ends lost 3 bases and 9 bases, in that order; junction bases with no gene match: 13. This CDR3 has 17 amino acids. CDR3 DNA sequence: TGTGCCAGCAGCGCCCGTCCCCGGGACAGGGTCGGTTCACCCCTCCACTTT. Its protein product is CASSARPRDRVGSPLHF.

This chain joins TRBV6-6 and TRBJ1-2, with TRBD1 matching over 10 bases. Germline V gene data show CDR1 as MNHNY and CDR2 as SVGAGI (reference sequence). The CDR3 consists of 17 residues. V lost 5 bases to trimming and J lost 4 bases; unmatched junction nucleotides: 13. CDR3 sequence (DNA): TGTGCCAGCAGTCCTCTTAGACAGGGGGCTGGGGGCTATGGCTACACCTTC. Translation gives CASSPLRQGAGGYGYTF.

This chain connects TRBV5-1 to TRBJ2-3; D unresolved. The CDR3 is made up of 14 amino acids. V was trimmed by 3 bases and J by 0 bases, leaving 8 bases between them. Per germline, CDR1 SGHRS and CDR2 YFSETQ. The CDR3 loop reads CASSSSSSTDTQYF. CDR3 nucleotides: TGCGCCAGCAGCTCGTCGTCTAGCACAGATACGCAGTATTTT.

This clone was seen only once. The chain combines TRBV11-2 with TRBJ2-1; TRBD1 matches 9 bases. The germline V gene encodes CDR1 SGHAT and CDR2 FQNNGV. The V gene end was trimmed by 5 bases and the J gene end by 12 bases; junction bases not matched to a gene: 11. CDR3 length: 14 residues. CDR3 protein: CASSIGTGYDGQFF. The CDR3 DNA follows: TGTGCCAGCAGCATCGGGACAGGGTATGATGGGCAGTTCTTC.

The gene calls are TRBV7-3 and TRBJ1-1; 8 bases align to TRBD1. The CDR3 consists of 14 residues. Germline loops: CDR1 SGHTA, CDR2 FQGTGA. V dropped 5 bases and J dropped 2; count of bases not matched to a gene: 4. The CDR3 loop reads CASSPTGANTEAFF. CDR3 nucleotides: TGTGCCAGCAGCCCGACAGGGGCCAACACTGAAGCTTTCTTT.

The chain is built from TRBV11-2 and TRBJ2-1; 9 bases match TRBD2. V lost 5 bases, J lost 8 bases, and 7 bases stayed unmatched. This CDR3 is built from 14 residues. The germline V gene encodes CDR1 SGHAT and CDR2 FQNNGV. Written as DNA, the CDR3 is TGTGCCAGCAGCCCCTTCGCGGGAGGGGATGAGCAGTTCTTC. It specifies CASSPFAGGDEQFF.

Only one count was recorded for this clone. The chain has TRBV5-1 and TRBJ1-4, with D uncertain. CDR1 and CDR2 from the germline V gene are SGHRS and YFSETQ. The CDR3 runs 15 residues. The V and J ends lost 0 bases and 2 bases respectively, with 8 bases between them. In DNA form, the CDR3 reads TGCGCCAGCAGCTTGGGAGGGCAGACTAATGAAAAACTGTTTTTT. Its protein is CASSLGGQTNEKLFF. Together with reference TRBV5-1 and TRBJ1-4, the CDR3 gives the full variable domain: KAGVTQTPRYLIKTRGQQVTLSCSPISGHRSVSWYQQTPGQGLQFLFEYFSETQRNKGNFPGRFSGRQFSNSRSEMNVSTLELGDSALYLCASSLGGQTNEKLFFGSGTQLSVL.

This chain joins TRBV10-3 and TRBJ2-1; a possible D gene is TRBD1 (6 bases). This CDR3 spans 11 amino acids. Germline values: CDR1 ENHRY, CDR2 SYGVKD. Trimming cost V 10 bases and J 4 bases, with 8 bases left between them. The CDR3 DNA reads TGTGCCACACAGGGATACAATGAGCAGTTCTTC. Protein: CATQGYNEQFF.

The V and J genes are TRBV11-3 and TRBJ2-1, with D possibly being TRBD2 (6 bases). The CDR3 is 16 amino acids. Trimming removed 0 bases at V and 9 bases at J, with 18 bases between. The germline V gene encodes CDR1 SGHNT and CDR2 YENEEA. The CDR3 nucleotides are TGTGCCAGCAGCTTAGATCTCCGGGCGGGGACCGCTGAGCAGTTCTTC. Its translation: CASSLDLRAGTAEQFF.

The J gene is TRBJ1-1, the V gene TRBV19, with D unclear. CDR3 length: 15 residues. V shed 3 bases and J shed 5 bases, with 16 bases lying between them. Per germline, CDR1 LNHDA and CDR2 SQIVND (reference sequence). Here the CDR3 reads CASSIAAGPDTEAFF. DNA of the CDR3: TGTGCCAGTAGTATTGCCGCGGGCCCAGATACTGAAGCTTTCTTT. The whole variable domain, filled in from reference TRBV19 and TRBJ1-1, reads DGGITQSPKYLFRKEGQNVTLSCEQNLNHDAMYWYRQDPGQGLRLIYYSQIVNDFQKGDIAEGYSVSREKKESFPLTVTSAQKNPTAFYLCASSIAAGPDTEAFFGQGTRLTVV.

This clone was detected only a few times. The chain uses TRBV9 and TRBJ2-2; 8 bases match TRBD2. The germline V gene has CDR1 SGDLS and CDR2 YYNGEE. CDR3 size: 15 residues. With 0 bases clipped from V and 5 bases from J, the junction kept 3 bases outside the gene matches. The CDR3 DNA sequence: TGTGCCAGCAGCGTAGCGGGAGGGCCAACCGGGGAGCTGTTTTTT. Its translation: CASSVAGGPTGELFF.

The chain combines TRBV4-2 with TRBJ2-2, with a possible D match to TRBD1 (5 bases). The CDR3 has 14 amino acids. Germline V gene sequence: CDR1 LGHNA, CDR2 YNFKEQ. Between the trimmed V and J ends, which lost 4 bases and 0 bases, there was a span of 6 bases. CDR3 nucleotides: TGTGCCAGCAGCCCGGACACGAACACCGGGGAGCTGTTTTTT. Encoded protein: CASSPDTNTGELFF.

The chain employs TRBV5-1 and TRBJ1-2, with no clear D. This CDR3 spans 14 amino acids. Germline-derived CDR1 and CDR2 are SGHRS and YFSETQ. V dropped 0 bases and J dropped 7 bases, with 13 bases sitting between them. The DNA of the CDR3 is TGCGCCAGCAGCTTGGATCGGCAGGCGGGTGGCTACACCTTC. Its translation: CASSLDRQAGGYTF.

The V and J genes are TRBV2 and TRBJ2-3; 15 nucleotides match TRBD2. Trimming at V came to 11 bases and at J to 4 bases, leaving 4 bases not matched to a gene. Germline values: CDR1 SNHLY, CDR2 FYNNEI. This CDR3 spans 14 amino acids. CDR3 sequence: CAGGTSGRSDTQYF. The CDR3 coding sequence is TGTGCCGGAGGGACTAGCGGGAGGTCAGATACGCAGTATTTT.

This sequence joins TRBV3-1 (or the pseudogene TRBV3-2) and TRBJ2-3; no reliable D call. The CDR3 is made up of 14 amino acids. Trimming removed 4 bases from V and 1 base from J, with 9 bases in between. Germline V gene lookup returns CDR1 LGHDT and CDR2 YNNKEL (reference sequence). The DNA for the CDR3 is TGTGCCAGCAGCCTCTATCTACGCACAGATACGCAGTATTTT. Its protein is CASSLYLRTDTQYF.

The chain combines TRBV28 with TRBJ2-1; D might be TRBD1 (6 bases). Germline-derived CDR1 and CDR2 are MDHEN and SYDVKM. Trimming cost V 2 bases and J 6 bases, with 11 bases left between them. This CDR3 has 14 amino acids. The chain's CDR3 is CASSLPLGGNEQFF. As DNA, the CDR3 is TGTGCCAGCAGTTTACCCCTAGGGGGCAATGAGCAGTTCTTC.

There are a few counts of this clone. The rearrangement joins TRBV7-3 to TRBJ2-3, with 9 bases identical to TRBD2. V shed 5 bases and J 3 bases; nucleotides not matched to a gene: 6. This CDR3 has 15 amino acids. Germline lookup yields CDR1 SGHTA and CDR2 FQGTGA. CDR3 in DNA: TGTGCCAGCAGCCAAGCGGGAGGACTGACAGATACGCAGTATTTT. Amino acid sequence: CASSQAGGLTDTQYF.

This rearrangement joins TRBV14 to TRBJ1-1; D call uncertain. The V end was cut by 1 base, the J end by 11 bases, with 17 bases between. Germline V gene data show CDR1 as SGHDN and CDR2 as FVKESK. The CDR3 loop spans 14 amino acids. As DNA, the CDR3 is TGTGCCAGCAGCCAAGGTCTTCGCGGGAGGTGGGCTTTCTTT. It codes for CASSQGLRGRWAFF.

V is TRBV5-4 and J is TRBJ1-1; no clear D. The CDR3 is 15 residues long. Germline-derived CDR1 and CDR2 are SGHNT and YYREEE (reference sequence). V was clipped by 4 bases and J by 1 base, with 14 bases between them. CDR3 in DNA: TGTGCCAGCAGCCCGGATTGGGCGAGGAACACTGAAGCTTTCTTT. It is translated as CASSPDWARNTEAFF.

The chain uses TRBV6-5 and TRBJ2-1; 10 bases are shared with TRBD2. With 5 bases clipped from V and 7 bases from J, the junction kept 2 bases outside the gene matches. The CDR3 is made up of 13 amino acids. CDR1 is MNHEY, CDR2 SVGAGI, per germline. For the CDR3, the DNA is TGTGCCAGCAGTCCGGGACTAGCGAATGAGCAGTTCTTC. Encoded protein: CASSPGLANEQFF.

This clone has a single count. The V and J genes are TRBV3-1 (or the pseudogene TRBV3-2) and TRBJ1-5; no clear D gene. The CDR3 contains 13 residues. Trimming removed 4 bases from V and 2 bases from J, with 6 bases in between. The germline V gene has CDR1 LGHDT and CDR2 YNNKEL (reference sequence). CDR3 nucleotide sequence: TGTGCCAGCAGCCCGGTGGGCAATCAGCCCCAGCATTTT. Amino acid sequence: CASSPVGNQPQHF.

As regards this clone: The same CDR3 can be traced to other DNA sequences in this sample. The V gene is TRBV5-1, the J gene TRBJ1-1; D remains unclear. The V gene lost 0 bases and the J gene lost 2 bases, with 5 bases spanning the gap. The germline CDR1 and CDR2 sequences are SGHRS and YFSETQ. The CDR3 sequence is 13 residues long. The CDR3 loop is CASSLVVNTEAFF. In DNA form, the CDR3 reads TGCGCCAGCAGCTTGGTAGTAAACACTGAAGCTTTCTTT.

V usage is TRBV19 and J usage is TRBJ2-3; possibly TRBD2 for D (7 bases). CDR1 and CDR2 (germline): LNHDA, SQIVND (reference sequence). V gave up 4 bases and J gave up 1 base, with 18 bases separating them. The CDR3 runs to 17 residues. Here the CDR3 DNA reads TGTGCCAGTAGTAGGGGGGCTAGCGGTGGCCGCACAGATACGCAGTATTTT. Protein product: CASSRGASGGRTDTQYF.

The chain carries TRBV6-5 and TRBJ2-5; 13 bases map to TRBD2. J gave up 2 bases and V 6 bases, and 3 bases lay outside the gene matches. Germline assignment: CDR1 MNHEY and CDR2 SVGAGI. The CDR3 contains 15 residues. The CDR3 reads CASSPLAGGQETQYF. The CDR3, as DNA: TGTGCCAGCAGCCCACTAGCGGGAGGGCAAGAGACCCAGTACTTC.

This clone was picked up a small number of times. This chain connects TRBV10-1 to TRBJ1-2; TRBD1 matches 7 bases. The CDR3 loop spans 17 amino acids. Germline CDR1 WNHNN, CDR2 SYGVQD (reference sequence). V was pared by 1 base and J by 0 bases, with 8 bases of the junction left unmatched. The CDR3 reads CASSEFLLGQTNYGYTF. Written as DNA, the CDR3 is TGCGCCAGCAGTGAGTTCCTATTGGGACAGACTAACTATGGCTACACCTTC.

This chain links TRBV7-2 with TRBJ2-5; D is perhaps TRBD2 (5 bases). V was shortened by 3 bases and J by 5 bases, with 16 bases between the two germline ends. This CDR3 region has 15 residues. CDR1 is SGHTA and CDR2 is FQGNSA in the germline V gene. As DNA, the CDR3 is TGTGCCAGCAGCTTGGAAACTAGTTACGGGGAGACCCAGTACTTC. As protein: CASSLETSYGETQYF.

The chain carries TRBV7-2 and TRBJ1-1, with a weak D call TRBD1 (5 bases). Germline loops: CDR1 SGHTA, CDR2 FQGNSA. V was clipped by 5 bases and J by 11 bases, with 15 bases between them. The CDR3 runs 12 residues. CDR3 protein: CASSNGGSAAFF. CDR3 in DNA: TGTGCCAGCAGCAATGGGGGGTCCGCGGCTTTCTTT.

This chain joins TRBV9 and TRBJ2-1; 10 positions agree with TRBD2. Trimming cost V 2 bases and J 9 bases; bases outside gene matches: 8. Germline V gives CDR1 SGDLS, CDR2 YYNGEE. There are 15 residues in the CDR3. CDR3 sequence: CASSVAAGGSTEQFF. For the CDR3, the DNA is TGTGCCAGCAGCGTTGCAGCGGGAGGGTCCACTGAGCAGTTCTTC.